This T cell receptor beta chain was documented in a study of blood T cell repertoires in COVID-19. Whole-study context: Specimens from acute and convalescent COVID-19 originated in the United States, Italy and Spain. T cells, B-cell-depleted T cells, or PBMCs supplied cDNA or gDNA.

Per the authors' pipeline: By means of reference gene primer amplification, nucleated cell counts were estimated. Clones were sequenced by immunoSEQ multiplex PCR, and TCRdb holds only the in-frame ones, with some missing. V, J and clone size are those of that table, while D and trimming were read from the DNA. This table holds tens of thousands of clones, over 80% found once. Trimming removed 3 bases from V and 0 bases from J, with 9 bases in between. CDR1 SGHNT and CDR2 YYREEE come from the germline V gene (reference sequence). This CDR3 is built from 15 residues. The TCR originated in a human donor in a cohort sampled during active COVID-19. J is TRBJ1-4 and V is TRBV5-4; maybe TRBD1 (5 bases). The sequenced sample was peripheral blood. CDR3 DNA: TGTGCCAGCAGCTCCTGGGGGGCAACTAATGAAAAACTGTTTTTT. It yields the protein CASSSWGATNEKLFF.